The rows below give T cell receptor beta chains drawn from one sample of a study of CD8+ T cells in alopecia areata. TCRdb keeps only in-frame clones here, not all; method: immunoSEQ multiplex PCR. There are under 150,000 clones in the sample; less than 70% occur only once, and roughly 3.5% lies in the top ten. Sample: CD4+ T cells sorted from blood, taken at week 24, from a patient treated with tofacitinib. The receptors here all came from a human donor with alopecia areata. The CDR3 runs from the conserved cysteine through the conserved F or W. The D gene is left open where the match is weak. Rows give clone size only sometimes, using once, few, many, or a class for an expanded clone.

j_gene: TRBJ1-6; v_gene: TRBV27; abundance: few; d_gene: TRBD1; CDR3nt: TGTGCCAGCAGTTTAAGGTGGGACAGGGCGGATTCACCCCTCCACTTT; CDR3aa: CASSLRWDRADSPLHF
j_gene: TRBJ2-1; v_gene: TRBV7-9; abundance: few; d_gene: .; CDR3nt: TGTGCCAGCAGCTTTTCGGGATACAATGAGCAGTTCTTC; CDR3aa: CASSFSGYNEQFF
j_gene: TRBJ2-5; v_gene: TRBV29-1; abundance: .; d_gene: .; CDR3nt: TGCAGCGCCTCGGCGGGGGCTGGGGAGACCCAGTACTTC; CDR3aa: CSASAGAGETQYF
j_gene: TRBJ2-2; v_gene: TRBV18; abundance: once; d_gene: .; CDR3nt: TGTGCCAGCTCACCAGGGCAGGGAAACACCGGGGAGCTGTTTTTT; CDR3aa: CASSPGQGNTGELFF
j_gene: TRBJ2-5; v_gene: TRBV2; abundance: once; d_gene: .; CDR3nt: TGTGCCAGCAGCATCGGTAATACCCAAGAGACCCAGTACTTC; CDR3aa: CASSIGNTQETQYF
j_gene: TRBJ2-7; v_gene: TRBV6-1; abundance: .; d_gene: TRBD1; CDR3nt: TGTGCCAGCAGTGAACAGGGGGTATTCTCCTACGAGCAGTACTTC; CDR3aa: CASSEQGVFSYEQYF
j_gene: TRBJ2-4; v_gene: TRBV27; abundance: few; d_gene: .; CDR3nt: TGTGCCAGCAGTTTTGGAGACGGAAACATTCAGTACTTC; CDR3aa: CASSFGDGNIQYF
j_gene: TRBJ2-3; v_gene: TRBV4-3; abundance: .; d_gene: TRBD2; CDR3nt: TGCGCCAGCAGCCAAGTGGTTCGGCGTCGGGGGGGGTCAGATACGCAGTATTTT; CDR3aa: CASSQVVRRRGGSDTQYF
j_gene: TRBJ1-2; v_gene: TRBV4-2; abundance: .; d_gene: .; CDR3nt: TGTGCCAGCAGCCAAGATCCAAATGGCTACACCTTC; CDR3aa: CASSQDPNGYTF
j_gene: TRBJ2-5; v_gene: TRBV4-2; abundance: .; d_gene: TRBD2; CDR3nt: TGTGCCAGCAGCCAAGAGACTAGCGGGCAAGAGACCCAGTACTTC; CDR3aa: CASSQETSGQETQYF
j_gene: TRBJ2-4; v_gene: TRBV29-1; abundance: few; d_gene: TRBD1; CDR3nt: TGCAGCGTGACAGGGGCTACGAACATTCAGTACTTC; CDR3aa: CSVTGATNIQYF
j_gene: TRBJ2-7; v_gene: TRBV14; abundance: many; d_gene: .; CDR3nt: TGTGCCAGCAGCCAAGGGCAGCGGAACTACGAGCAGTACTTC; CDR3aa: CASSQGQRNYEQYF
j_gene: TRBJ2-3; v_gene: TRBV5-1; abundance: once; d_gene: .; CDR3nt: TGCGCCAGCAGCTCGACCACAGATACGCAGTATTTT; CDR3aa: CASSSTTDTQYF
j_gene: TRBJ2-2; v_gene: TRBV29-1; abundance: .; d_gene: .; CDR3nt: TGCAGCGTCGGTTGGGCGGGGACCGGGGAGCTGTTTTTT; CDR3aa: CSVGWAGTGELFF
j_gene: TRBJ2-3; v_gene: TRBV29-1; abundance: .; d_gene: .; CDR3nt: TGCAGCGTGGGCAGTACGGTTCAACTCCATAGCACAGATACGCAGTATTTT; CDR3aa: CSVGSTVQLHSTDTQYF
j_gene: TRBJ1-2; v_gene: TRBV18; abundance: few; d_gene: .; CDR3nt: TGTGCCAGCTCACCACAGGACGACTCCCACTATGGCTACACCTTC; CDR3aa: CASSPQDDSHYGYTF
j_gene: TRBJ1-2; v_gene: TRBV11-1; abundance: .; d_gene: .; CDR3nt: TGTGCCAGCAGCTTACAGTCGGACGGGAGCTATGGCTACACCTTC; CDR3aa: CASSLQSDGSYGYTF
j_gene: TRBJ2-6; v_gene: TRBV13; abundance: .; d_gene: TRBD1; CDR3nt: TGTGCCAGCAGCTTAGGCCCCAGGGGGCTTCTCCCTTCTGGGGCCAACGTCCTGACTTTC; CDR3aa: CASSLGPRGLLPSGANVLTF
j_gene: TRBJ1-1; v_gene: TRBV18; abundance: .; d_gene: .; CDR3nt: TGTGCCAGCTCACCAAGGACACTGAAGGGTGAAGCTTTCTTT; CDR3aa: CASSPRTLKGEAFF
j_gene: TRBJ1-1; v_gene: TRBV7-9; abundance: .; d_gene: .; CDR3nt: TGTGCCAGCAGCTTAAGGCAGGCAATGATGAACACTGAAGCTTTCTTT; CDR3aa: CASSLRQAMMNTEAFF
j_gene: TRBJ2-5; v_gene: TRBV5-1; abundance: few; d_gene: .; CDR3nt: TGCGCCAGCAGCTTGGATGGGGGGCTCCAAGAGACCCAGTACTTC; CDR3aa: CASSLDGGLQETQYF
j_gene: TRBJ1-2; v_gene: TRBV11-2; abundance: .; d_gene: .; CDR3nt: TGTGCCAGCAGCTTAGATATGTTGACGGGGACCGCTAACTATGGCTACACCTTC; CDR3aa: CASSLDMLTGTANYGYTF
j_gene: TRBJ2-2; v_gene: TRBV4-1; abundance: few; d_gene: TRBD2; CDR3nt: TGCGCCAGCAGCCAGGCCCCCTTGGGCGGGGGGGGACCCGGGGAGCTGTTTTTT; CDR3aa: CASSQAPLGGGGPGELFF
j_gene: TRBJ2-7; v_gene: TRBV15; abundance: .; d_gene: .; CDR3nt: TGTGCCACCAGCAGAGATCTGTATGAGCAGTACTTC; CDR3aa: CATSRDLYEQYF
j_gene: TRBJ2-6; v_gene: TRBV13; abundance: .; d_gene: .; CDR3nt: TGTGCCAGCAGCTTCTCACAGGTGGGGGCCAACGTCCTGACTTTC; CDR3aa: CASSFSQVGANVLTF
j_gene: TRBJ1-1; v_gene: TRBV7-9; abundance: .; d_gene: .; CDR3nt: TGTGCCAGCAGCCCTACTAGACGGAACACTGAAGCTTTCTTT; CDR3aa: CASSPTRRNTEAFF
j_gene: TRBJ1-4; v_gene: TRBV7-2; abundance: .; d_gene: .; CDR3nt: TGTGCCAGCAGCCCCGCGGGGACTAATGAAAAACTGTTTTTT; CDR3aa: CASSPAGTNEKLFF
j_gene: TRBJ2-7; v_gene: TRBV5-4; abundance: .; d_gene: TRBD1; CDR3nt: TGTGCCAGCAGCCAGGGACAGCTCTACGAGCAGTACTTC; CDR3aa: CASSQGQLYEQYF
j_gene: TRBJ2-5; v_gene: TRBV4-1; abundance: .; d_gene: .; CDR3nt: TGCGCCAGCAGCCGGGACCCCGGGGAGACCCAGTACTTC; CDR3aa: CASSRDPGETQYF
j_gene: TRBJ2-2; v_gene: TRBV29-1; abundance: .; d_gene: TRBD1; CDR3nt: TGCAGCGCCCGGACCGGGACAGTGAACACCGGGGAGCTGTTTTTT; CDR3aa: CSARTGTVNTGELFF
j_gene: TRBJ2-7; v_gene: TRBV7-9; abundance: few; d_gene: .; CDR3nt: TGTGCCAGCAGCTTATCTGCCCAAATAAGGTCCGAGCAGTACTTC; CDR3aa: CASSLSAQIRSEQYF
j_gene: TRBJ1-2; v_gene: TRBV25-1; abundance: .; d_gene: .; CDR3nt: TGTGCCAGCAGTGACGCGCAGTATGGCTACACCTTC; CDR3aa: CASSDAQYGYTF
j_gene: TRBJ2-7; v_gene: TRBV25-1; abundance: .; d_gene: TRBD1; CDR3nt: TGTGCCAGCAGGCGGGGGACAGGGTCGTTGGAGCAGTACTTC; CDR3aa: CASRRGTGSLEQYF
j_gene: TRBJ2-1; v_gene: TRBV27; abundance: .; d_gene: .; CDR3nt: TGTGCCAGCCGCGCGGGACAGAGCTCCTACAATGAGCAGTTCTTC; CDR3aa: CASRAGQSSYNEQFF
j_gene: TRBJ2-3; v_gene: TRBV6-5; abundance: .; d_gene: .; CDR3nt: TGTGCCAGCAGTTACGAGAACCGGGGCACAGATACGCAGTATTTT; CDR3aa: CASSYENRGTDTQYF
j_gene: TRBJ1-1; v_gene: TRBV29-1; abundance: .; d_gene: TRBD1; CDR3nt: TGCAGCGTTAAGCGACAGGGTAACACTGAAGCTTTCTTT; CDR3aa: CSVKRQGNTEAFF
j_gene: TRBJ1-2; v_gene: TRBV18; abundance: once; d_gene: .; CDR3nt: TGTGCCAGCTCACCCCCCGGCGGGGCGGTTGGCTACACCTTC; CDR3aa: CASSPPGGAVGYTF